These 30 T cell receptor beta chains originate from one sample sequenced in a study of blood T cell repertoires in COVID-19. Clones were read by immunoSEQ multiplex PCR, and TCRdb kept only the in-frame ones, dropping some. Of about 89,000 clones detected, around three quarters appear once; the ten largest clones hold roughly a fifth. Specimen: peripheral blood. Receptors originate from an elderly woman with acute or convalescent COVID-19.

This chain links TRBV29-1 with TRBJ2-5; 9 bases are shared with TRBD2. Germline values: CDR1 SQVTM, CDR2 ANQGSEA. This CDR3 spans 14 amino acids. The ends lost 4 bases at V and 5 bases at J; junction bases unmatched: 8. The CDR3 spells CSVVRVAGDETQYF. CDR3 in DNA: TGCAGCGTTGTTCGGGTAGCGGGAGATGAGACCCAGTACTTC.

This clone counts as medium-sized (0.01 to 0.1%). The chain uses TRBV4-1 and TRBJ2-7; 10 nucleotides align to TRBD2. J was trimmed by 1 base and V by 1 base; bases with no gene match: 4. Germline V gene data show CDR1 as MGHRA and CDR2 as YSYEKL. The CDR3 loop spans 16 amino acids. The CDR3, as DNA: TGCGCCAGCAGCCAAGTGTCTAGCGGGAGTTCCTACGAGCAGTACTTC. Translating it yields CASSQVSSGSSYEQYF.

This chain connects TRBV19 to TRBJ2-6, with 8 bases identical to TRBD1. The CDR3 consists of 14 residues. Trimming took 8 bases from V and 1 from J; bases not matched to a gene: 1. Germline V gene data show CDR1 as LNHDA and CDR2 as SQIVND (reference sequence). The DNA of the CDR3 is TGTGCCAGTGGACAGGGATCTGGGGCCAACGTCCTGACTTTC. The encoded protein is CASGQGSGANVLTF.

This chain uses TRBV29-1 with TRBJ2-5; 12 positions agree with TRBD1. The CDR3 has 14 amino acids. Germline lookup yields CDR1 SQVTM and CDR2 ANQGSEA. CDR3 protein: CSSSGTGGGETQYF. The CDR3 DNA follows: TGCAGTTCTTCCGGGACAGGGGGCGGCGAGACCCAGTACTTC.

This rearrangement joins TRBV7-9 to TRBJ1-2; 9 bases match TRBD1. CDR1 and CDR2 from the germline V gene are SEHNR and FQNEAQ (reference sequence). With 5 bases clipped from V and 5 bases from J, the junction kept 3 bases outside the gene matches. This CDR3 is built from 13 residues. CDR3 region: CASSPGQGYGYTF. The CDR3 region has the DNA TGTGCCAGCAGCCCGGGACAGGGATATGGCTACACCTTC. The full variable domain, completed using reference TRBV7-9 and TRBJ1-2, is DTGVSQNPRHKITKRGQNVTFRCDPISEHNRLYWYRQTLGQGPEFLTYFQNEAQLEKSRLLSDRFSAERPKGSFSTLEIQRTEQGDSAMYLCASSPGQGYGYTFGSGTRLTVV.

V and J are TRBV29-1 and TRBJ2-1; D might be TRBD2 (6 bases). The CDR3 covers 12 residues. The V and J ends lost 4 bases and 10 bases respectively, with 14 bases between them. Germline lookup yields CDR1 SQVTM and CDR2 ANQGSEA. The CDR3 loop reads CSVVFRGEEQFF. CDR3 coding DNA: TGCAGCGTTGTTTTTCGCGGGGAGGAGCAGTTCTTC.

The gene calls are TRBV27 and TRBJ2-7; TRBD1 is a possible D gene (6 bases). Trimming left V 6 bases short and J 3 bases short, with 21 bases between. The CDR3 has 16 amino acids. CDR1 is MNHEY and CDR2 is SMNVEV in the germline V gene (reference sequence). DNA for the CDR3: TGTGCCAGCAGCACCACGAGGGGGTCCGGAAACTACGAGCAGTACTTC. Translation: CASSTTRGSGNYEQYF.

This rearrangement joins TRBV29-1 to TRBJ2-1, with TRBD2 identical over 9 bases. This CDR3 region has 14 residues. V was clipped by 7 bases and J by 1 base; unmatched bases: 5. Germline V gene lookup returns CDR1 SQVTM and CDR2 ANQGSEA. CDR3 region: CSAPTSGSYNEQFF. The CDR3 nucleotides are TGCAGCGCTCCTACTAGCGGGTCCTACAATGAGCAGTTCTTC.

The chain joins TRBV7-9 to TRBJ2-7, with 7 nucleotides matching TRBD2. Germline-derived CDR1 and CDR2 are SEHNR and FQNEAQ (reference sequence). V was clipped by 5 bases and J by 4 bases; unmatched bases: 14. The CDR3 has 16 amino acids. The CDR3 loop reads CASSRGGRVVVYEQYF. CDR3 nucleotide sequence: TGTGCCAGCAGCCGCGGCGGGAGAGTAGTTGTATACGAGCAGTACTTC. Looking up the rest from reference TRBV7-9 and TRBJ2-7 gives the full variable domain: DTGVSQNPRHKITKRGQNVTFRCDPISEHNRLYWYRQTLGQGPEFLTYFQNEAQLEKSRLLSDRFSAERPKGSFSTLEIQRTEQGDSAMYLCASSRGGRVVVYEQYFGPGTRLTVT.

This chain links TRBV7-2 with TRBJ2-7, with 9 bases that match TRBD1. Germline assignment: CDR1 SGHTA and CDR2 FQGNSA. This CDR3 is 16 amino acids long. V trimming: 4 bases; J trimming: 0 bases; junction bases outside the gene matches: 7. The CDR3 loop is CASSSGWGQGSYEQYF. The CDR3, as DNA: TGTGCCAGCAGCTCAGGTTGGGGACAGGGCTCCTACGAGCAGTACTTC.

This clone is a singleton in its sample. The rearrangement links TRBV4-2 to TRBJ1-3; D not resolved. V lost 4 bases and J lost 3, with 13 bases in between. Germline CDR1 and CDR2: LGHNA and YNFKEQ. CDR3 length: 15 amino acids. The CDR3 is CASSPTRGFGNTIYF. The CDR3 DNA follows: TGTGCCAGCAGCCCAACTCGGGGATTTGGAAACACCATATATTTT.

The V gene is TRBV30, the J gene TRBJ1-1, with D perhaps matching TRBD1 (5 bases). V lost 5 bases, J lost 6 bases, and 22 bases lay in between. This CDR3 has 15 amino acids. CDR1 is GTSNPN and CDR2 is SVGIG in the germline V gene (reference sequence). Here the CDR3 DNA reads TGTGCCTGGCGGGGGGGGACGATCGGTTCGTCTGAAGCTTTCTTT. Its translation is CAWRGGTIGSSEAFF.

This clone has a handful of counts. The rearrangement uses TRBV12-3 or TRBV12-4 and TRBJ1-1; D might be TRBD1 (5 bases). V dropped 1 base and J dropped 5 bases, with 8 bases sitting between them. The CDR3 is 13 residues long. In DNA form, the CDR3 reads TGTGCCAGCAGTTTAGGTGGGGCTACTGAAGCTTTCTTT. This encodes CASSLGGATEAFF.

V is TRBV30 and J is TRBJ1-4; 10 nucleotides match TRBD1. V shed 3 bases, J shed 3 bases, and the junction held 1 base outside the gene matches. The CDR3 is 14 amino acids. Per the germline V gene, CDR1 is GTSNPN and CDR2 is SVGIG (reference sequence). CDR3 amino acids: CAWRDRGANEKLFF. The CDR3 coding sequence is TGTGCCTGGAGGGACAGGGGGGCTAATGAAAAACTGTTTTTT. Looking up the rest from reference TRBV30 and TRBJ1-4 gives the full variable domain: SQTIHQWPATLVQPVGSPLSLECTVEGTSNPNLYWYRQAAGRGLQLLFYSVGIGQISSEVPQNLSASRPQDRQFILSSKKLLLSDSGFYLCAWRDRGANEKLFFGSGTQLSVL.

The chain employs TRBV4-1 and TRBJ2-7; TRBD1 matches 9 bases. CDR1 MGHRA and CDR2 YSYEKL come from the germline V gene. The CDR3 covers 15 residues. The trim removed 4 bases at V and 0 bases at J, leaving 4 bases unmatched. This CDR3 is CASSPPGQGSYEQYF. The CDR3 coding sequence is TGCGCCAGCAGCCCCCCGGGACAGGGCTCCTACGAGCAGTACTTC.

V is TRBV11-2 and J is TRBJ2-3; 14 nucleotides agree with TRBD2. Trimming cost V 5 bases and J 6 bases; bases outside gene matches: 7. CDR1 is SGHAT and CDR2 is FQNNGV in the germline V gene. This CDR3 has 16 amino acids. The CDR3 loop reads CASSVRRTSGGDTQYF. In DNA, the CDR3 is TGTGCCAGCAGCGTACGACGGACTAGCGGGGGGGATACGCAGTATTTT.

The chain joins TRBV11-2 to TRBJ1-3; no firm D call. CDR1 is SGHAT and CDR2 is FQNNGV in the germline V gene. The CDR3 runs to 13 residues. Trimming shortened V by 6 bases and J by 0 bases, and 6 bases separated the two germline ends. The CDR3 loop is CASSYNSGNTIYF. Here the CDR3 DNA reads TGTGCCAGCAGTTACAACTCTGGAAACACCATATATTTT.

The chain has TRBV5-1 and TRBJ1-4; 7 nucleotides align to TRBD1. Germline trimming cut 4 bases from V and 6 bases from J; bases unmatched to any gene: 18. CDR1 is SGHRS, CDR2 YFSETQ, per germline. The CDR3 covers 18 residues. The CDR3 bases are TGCGCCAGCAGCACCGGGACAGTAGATACCGCCTGGGATGAAAAACTGTTTTTT. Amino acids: CASSTGTVDTAWDEKLFF.

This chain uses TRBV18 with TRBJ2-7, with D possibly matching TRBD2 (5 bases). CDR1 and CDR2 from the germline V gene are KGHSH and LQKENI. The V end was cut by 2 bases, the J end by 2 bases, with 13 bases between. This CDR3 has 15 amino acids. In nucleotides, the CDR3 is TGTGCCAGCTCACCAACCGGACTGCTCACCTACGAGCAGTACTTC. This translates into CASSPTGLLTYEQYF.

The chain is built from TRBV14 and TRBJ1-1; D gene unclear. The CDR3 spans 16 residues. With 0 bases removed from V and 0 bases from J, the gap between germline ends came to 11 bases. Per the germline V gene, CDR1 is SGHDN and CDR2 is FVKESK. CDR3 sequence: CASSQDHGQVNTEAFF. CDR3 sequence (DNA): TGTGCCAGCAGCCAAGATCACGGTCAGGTGAACACTGAAGCTTTCTTT.

CDR3 sequence (DNA): TGTGCCAGCAGCCTAGCGGAGGGGGCCGGGGAGCTGTTTTTT. Translating it yields CASSLAEGAGELFF. This chain joins TRBV6-4 and TRBJ2-2, with a weak D call TRBD2 (7 bases). This CDR3 is built from 14 residues. CDR1 is MRHNA, CDR2 SNTAGT, per germline. The germline V and J ends were trimmed by 6 bases and 6 bases, with 14 bases remaining between them.

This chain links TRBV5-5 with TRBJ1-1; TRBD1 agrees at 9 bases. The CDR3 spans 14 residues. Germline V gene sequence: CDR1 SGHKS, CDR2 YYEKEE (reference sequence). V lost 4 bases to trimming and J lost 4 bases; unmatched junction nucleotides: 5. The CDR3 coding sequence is TGTGCCAGCAGCGGGGGGACAGGGATCACTGAAGCTTTCTTT. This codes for CASSGGTGITEAFF.

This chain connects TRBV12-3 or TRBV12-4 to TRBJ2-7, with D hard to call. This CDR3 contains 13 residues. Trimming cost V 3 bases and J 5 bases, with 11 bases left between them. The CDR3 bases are TGTGCCAGCAGTTTTACCGGGTCCGACGAGCAGTACTTC. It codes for CASSFTGSDEQYF.

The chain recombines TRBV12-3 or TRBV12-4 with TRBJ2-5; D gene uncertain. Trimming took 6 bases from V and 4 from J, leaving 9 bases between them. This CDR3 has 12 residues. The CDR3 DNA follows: TGTGCCAGCAGCTACCGCCCAGAGACCCAGTACTTC. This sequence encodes CASSYRPETQYF.

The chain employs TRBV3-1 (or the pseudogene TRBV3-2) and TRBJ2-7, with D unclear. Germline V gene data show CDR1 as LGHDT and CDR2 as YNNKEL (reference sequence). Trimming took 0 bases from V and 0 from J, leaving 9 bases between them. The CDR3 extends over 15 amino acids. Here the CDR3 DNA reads TGTGCCAGCAGCCAAGATTTGGCTGACTCCTACGAGCAGTACTTC. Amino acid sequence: CASSQDLADSYEQYF.

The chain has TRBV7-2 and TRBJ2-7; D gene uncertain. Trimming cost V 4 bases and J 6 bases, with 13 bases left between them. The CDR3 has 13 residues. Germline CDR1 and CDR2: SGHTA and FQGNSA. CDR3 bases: TGTGCCAGCAGCTCGAGACACCTGGCCGAGCAGTACTTC. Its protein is CASSSRHLAEQYF.

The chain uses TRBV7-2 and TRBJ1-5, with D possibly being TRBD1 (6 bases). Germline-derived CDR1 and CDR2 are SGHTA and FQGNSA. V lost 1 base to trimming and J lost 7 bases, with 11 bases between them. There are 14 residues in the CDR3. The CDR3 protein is CASSLVQGGQPQHF. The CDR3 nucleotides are TGTGCCAGCAGCTTAGTACAGGGAGGGCAGCCCCAGCATTTT.

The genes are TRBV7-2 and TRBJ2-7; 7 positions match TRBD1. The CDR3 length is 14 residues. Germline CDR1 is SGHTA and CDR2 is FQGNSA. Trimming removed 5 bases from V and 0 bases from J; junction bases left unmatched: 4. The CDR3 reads CASSPGTVSYEQYF. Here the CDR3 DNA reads TGTGCCAGCAGCCCCGGGACAGTCTCCTACGAGCAGTACTTC.

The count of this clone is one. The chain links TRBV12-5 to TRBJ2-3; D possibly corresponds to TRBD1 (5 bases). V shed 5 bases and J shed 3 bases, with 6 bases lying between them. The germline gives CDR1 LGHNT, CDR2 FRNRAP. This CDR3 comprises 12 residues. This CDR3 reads CASGDRTDTQYF. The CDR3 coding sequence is TGTGCTAGTGGTGACAGAACAGATACGCAGTATTTT.

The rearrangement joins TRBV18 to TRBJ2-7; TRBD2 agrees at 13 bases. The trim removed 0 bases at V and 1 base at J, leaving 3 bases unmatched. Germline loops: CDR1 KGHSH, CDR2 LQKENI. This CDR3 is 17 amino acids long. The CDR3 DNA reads TGTGCCAGCTCACCACCGCAACTAGCGGGAGGGTCCTACGAGCAGTACTTC. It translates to CASSPPQLAGGSYEQYF.